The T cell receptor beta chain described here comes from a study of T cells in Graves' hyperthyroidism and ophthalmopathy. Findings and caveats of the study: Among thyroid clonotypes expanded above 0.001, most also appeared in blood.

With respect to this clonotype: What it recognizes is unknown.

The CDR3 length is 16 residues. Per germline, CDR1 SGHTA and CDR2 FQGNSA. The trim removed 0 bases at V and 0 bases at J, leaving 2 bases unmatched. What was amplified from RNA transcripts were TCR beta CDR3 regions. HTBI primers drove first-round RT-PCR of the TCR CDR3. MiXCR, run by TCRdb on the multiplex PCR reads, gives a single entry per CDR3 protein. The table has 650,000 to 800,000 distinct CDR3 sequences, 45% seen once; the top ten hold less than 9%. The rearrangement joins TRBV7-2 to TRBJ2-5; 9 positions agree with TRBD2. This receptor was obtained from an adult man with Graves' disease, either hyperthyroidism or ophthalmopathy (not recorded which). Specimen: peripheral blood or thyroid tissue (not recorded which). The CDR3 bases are TGTGCCAGCAGCTTAGCCCTAGCGGGGTACCAAGAGACCCAGTACTTC. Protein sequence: CASSLALAGYQETQYF. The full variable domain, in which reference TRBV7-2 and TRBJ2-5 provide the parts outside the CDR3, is GAGVSQSPSNKVTEKGKDVELRCDPISGHTALYWYRQSLGQGLEFLIYFQGNSAPDKSGLPSDRFSAERTGGSVSTLTIQRTQQEDSAVYLCASSLALAGYQETQYFGPGTRLLVL.